Described below is a single TCR beta chain sequence and its context. The CDR3 runs 15 residues. CDR1 and CDR2 from the germline V gene are SGHKS and YYEKEE (reference sequence). Losses at the gene ends were 4 bases for V and 4 bases for J; bases not matched to a gene: 5. This specimen comes from a study of blood T cell repertoires in COVID-19. The table came from immunoSEQ multiplex PCR; TCRdb's copy has only in-frame clones and leaves some out. The table records about 49,000 clones, 75% to 85% of them present only once. Sequenced: peripheral blood. The V call is TRBV5-5, the J call TRBJ2-1, with 10 bases aligning to TRBD1. The TCR originated in a woman aged 55-70 years with acute or convalescent COVID-19. As DNA, the CDR3 is TGTGCCAGCAGCCCCGCGGGACAGGGGTACAATGAGCAGTTCTTC. Residues: CASSPAGQGYNEQFF.